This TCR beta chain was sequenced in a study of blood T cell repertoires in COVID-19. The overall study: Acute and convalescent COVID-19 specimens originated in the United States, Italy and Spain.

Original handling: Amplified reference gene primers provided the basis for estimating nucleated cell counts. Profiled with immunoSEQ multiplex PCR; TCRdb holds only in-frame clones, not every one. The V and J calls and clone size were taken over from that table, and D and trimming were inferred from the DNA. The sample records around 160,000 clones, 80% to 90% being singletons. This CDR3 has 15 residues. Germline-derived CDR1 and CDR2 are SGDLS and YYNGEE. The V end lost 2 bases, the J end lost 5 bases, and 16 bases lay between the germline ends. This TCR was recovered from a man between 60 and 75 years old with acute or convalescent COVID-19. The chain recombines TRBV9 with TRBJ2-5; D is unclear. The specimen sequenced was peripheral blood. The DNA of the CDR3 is TGTGCCAGCAGCGTGTCCCCCTCTCCCAGGGAGACCCAGTACTTC. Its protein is CASSVSPSPRETQYF.